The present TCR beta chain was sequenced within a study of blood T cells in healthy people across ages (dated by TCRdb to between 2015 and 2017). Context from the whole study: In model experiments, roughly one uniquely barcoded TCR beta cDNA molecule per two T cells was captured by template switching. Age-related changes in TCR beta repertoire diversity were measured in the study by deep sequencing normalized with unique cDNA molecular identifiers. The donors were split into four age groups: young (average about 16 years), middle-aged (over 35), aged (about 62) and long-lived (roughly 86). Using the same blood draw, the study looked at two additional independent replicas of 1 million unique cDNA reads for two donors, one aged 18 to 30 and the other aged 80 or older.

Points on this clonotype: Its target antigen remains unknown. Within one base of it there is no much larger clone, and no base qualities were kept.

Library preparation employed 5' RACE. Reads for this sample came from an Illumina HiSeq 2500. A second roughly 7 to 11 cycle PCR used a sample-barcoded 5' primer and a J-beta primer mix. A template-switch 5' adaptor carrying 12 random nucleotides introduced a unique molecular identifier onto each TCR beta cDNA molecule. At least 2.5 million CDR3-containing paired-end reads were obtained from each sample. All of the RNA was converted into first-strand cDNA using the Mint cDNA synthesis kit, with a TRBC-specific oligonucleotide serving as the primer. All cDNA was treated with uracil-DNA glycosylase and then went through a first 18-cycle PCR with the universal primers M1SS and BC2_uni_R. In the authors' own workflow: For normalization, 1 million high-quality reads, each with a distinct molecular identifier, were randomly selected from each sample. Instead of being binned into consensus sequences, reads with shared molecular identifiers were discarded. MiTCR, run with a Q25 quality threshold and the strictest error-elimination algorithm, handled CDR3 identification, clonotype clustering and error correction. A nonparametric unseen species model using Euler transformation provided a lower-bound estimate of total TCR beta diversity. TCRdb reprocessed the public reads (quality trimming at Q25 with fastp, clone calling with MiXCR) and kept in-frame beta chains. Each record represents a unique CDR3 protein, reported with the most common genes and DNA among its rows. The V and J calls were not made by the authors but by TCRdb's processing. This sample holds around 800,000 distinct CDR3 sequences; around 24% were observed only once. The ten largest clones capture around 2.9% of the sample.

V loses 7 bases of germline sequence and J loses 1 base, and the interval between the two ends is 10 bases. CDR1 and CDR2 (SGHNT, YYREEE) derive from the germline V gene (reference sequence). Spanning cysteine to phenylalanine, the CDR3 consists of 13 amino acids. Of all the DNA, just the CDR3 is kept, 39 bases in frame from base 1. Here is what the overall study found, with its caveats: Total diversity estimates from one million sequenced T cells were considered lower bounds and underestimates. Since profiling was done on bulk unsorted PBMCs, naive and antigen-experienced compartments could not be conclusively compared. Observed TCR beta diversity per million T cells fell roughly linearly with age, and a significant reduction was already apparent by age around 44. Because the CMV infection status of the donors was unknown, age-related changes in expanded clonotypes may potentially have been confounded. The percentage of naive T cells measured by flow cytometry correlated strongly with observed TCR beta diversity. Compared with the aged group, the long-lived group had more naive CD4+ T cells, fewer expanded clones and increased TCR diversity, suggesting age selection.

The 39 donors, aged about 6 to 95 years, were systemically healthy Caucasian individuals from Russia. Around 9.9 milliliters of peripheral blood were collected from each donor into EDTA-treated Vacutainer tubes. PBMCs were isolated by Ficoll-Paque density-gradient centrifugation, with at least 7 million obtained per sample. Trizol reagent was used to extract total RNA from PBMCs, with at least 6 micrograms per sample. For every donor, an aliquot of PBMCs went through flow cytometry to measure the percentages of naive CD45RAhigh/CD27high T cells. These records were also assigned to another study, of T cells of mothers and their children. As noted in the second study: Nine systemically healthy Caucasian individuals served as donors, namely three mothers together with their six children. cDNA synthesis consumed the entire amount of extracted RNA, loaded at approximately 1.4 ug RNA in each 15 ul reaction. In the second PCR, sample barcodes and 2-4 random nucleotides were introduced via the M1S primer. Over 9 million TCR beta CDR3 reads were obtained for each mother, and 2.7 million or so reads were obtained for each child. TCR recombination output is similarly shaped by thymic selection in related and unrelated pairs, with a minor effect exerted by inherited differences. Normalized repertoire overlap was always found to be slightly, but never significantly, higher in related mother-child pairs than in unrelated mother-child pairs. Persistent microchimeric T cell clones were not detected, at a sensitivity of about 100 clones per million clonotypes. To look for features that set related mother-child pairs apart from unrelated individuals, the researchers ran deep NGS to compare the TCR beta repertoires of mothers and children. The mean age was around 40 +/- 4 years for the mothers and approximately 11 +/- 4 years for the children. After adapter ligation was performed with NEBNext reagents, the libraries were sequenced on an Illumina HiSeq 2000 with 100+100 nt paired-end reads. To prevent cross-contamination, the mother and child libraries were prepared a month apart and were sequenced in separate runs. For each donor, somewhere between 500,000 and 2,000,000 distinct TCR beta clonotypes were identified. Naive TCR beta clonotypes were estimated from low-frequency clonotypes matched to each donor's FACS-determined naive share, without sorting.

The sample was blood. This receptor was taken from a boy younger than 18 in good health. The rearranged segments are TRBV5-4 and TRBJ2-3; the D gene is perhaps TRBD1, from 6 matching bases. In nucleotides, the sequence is TGTGCCAGCGCGGACAGCCGCACAGATACGCAGTATTTT. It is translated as CASADSRTDTQYF.